These 19 T cell receptor beta chains were sequenced from one sample in a study of blood T cell repertoires in COVID-19. The method was immunoSEQ multiplex PCR; TCRdb's version includes in-frame clones alone and lacks a portion of them. The sample includes about 76,000 clones, around 85% of them seen just once. Sequencing used peripheral blood. All receptors come from a young man with acute or convalescent COVID-19.

The chain joins TRBV7-7 to TRBJ2-6; weak D call: TRBD1 (6 bases). Germline V lookup: CDR1 SSHAT, CDR2 FNYEAQ (reference sequence). V lost 2 bases to trimming and J lost 2 bases, with 10 bases between them. The CDR3 runs to 16 residues. Here the CDR3 reads CASSLYSGAGANVLTF. CDR3 DNA sequence: TGTGCCAGCAGCTTATACTCAGGGGCTGGGGCCAACGTCCTGACTTTC. The variable domain in full, with the rest retrieved from reference TRBV7-7 and TRBJ2-6, is GAGVSQSPRYKVTKRGQDVTLRCDPISSHATLYWYQQALGQGPEFLTYFNYEAQPDKSGLPSDRFSAERPEGSISTLTIQRTEQRDSAMYRCASSLYSGAGANVLTFGAGSRLTVL.

The chain is built from TRBV6-2 or TRBV6-3 and TRBJ1-5; D is possibly TRBD1 (5 bases). Germline V gene lookup returns CDR1 MNHEY and CDR2 SVGEGT. Trimming removed 6 bases at V and 1 base at J, with 13 bases between. The CDR3 spans 15 residues. The CDR3 here is CASSFQGLSNQPQHF. The CDR3 DNA reads as TGTGCCAGCAGCTTTCAGGGTTTAAGCAATCAGCCCCAGCATTTT.

V usage is TRBV30 and J usage is TRBJ1-6; 9 bases match TRBD1. V gave up 2 bases and J gave up 8 bases; unmatched junction bases: 7. The CDR3 has 15 amino acids. Germline loops: CDR1 GTSNPN, CDR2 SVGIG (reference sequence). DNA for the CDR3: TGTGCCTGGAGTTACCGGGACAGGGAGTATTCACCCCTCCACTTT. It yields the protein CAWSYRDREYSPLHF.

The rearrangement joins TRBV3-1 (or the pseudogene TRBV3-2) to TRBJ2-7; 11 bases match TRBD2. This CDR3 comprises 16 residues. The junction had 10 bases not matched to a gene; V was cut back by 3 bases and J by 6 bases. Germline assignment: CDR1 LGHDT and CDR2 YNNKEL (reference sequence). The CDR3 loop is CASSQKGSGRAAEQYF. CDR3 in DNA: TGTGCCAGCAGCCAGAAAGGTAGCGGGAGGGCCGCCGAGCAGTACTTC.

The chain links TRBV11-2 to TRBJ1-3; 10 bases agree with TRBD1. The germline V gene has CDR1 SGHAT and CDR2 FQNNGV. This CDR3 comprises 17 residues. V lost 10 bases and J lost 4; bases outside the gene matches: 16. The CDR3 loop is CAIPTGGFPWFGNTIYF. DNA for the CDR3: TGTGCCATTCCGACAGGGGGCTTCCCCTGGTTCGGAAACACCATATATTTT.

The chain carries TRBV28 and TRBJ2-1, with 7 positions matching TRBD2. Germline lookup yields CDR1 MDHEN and CDR2 SYDVKM. The CDR3 covers 14 residues. The ends lost 3 bases at V and 7 bases at J; junction bases unmatched: 6. CDR3 sequence (DNA): TGTGCCAGCAGTTTCTGGGAGGGCCGTAATGAGCAGTTCTTC. Its translation is CASSFWEGRNEQFF.

This clone appeared many times. The chain uses TRBV28 and TRBJ2-1, with TRBD2 as a possible D gene (6 bases). CDR3 length: 13 residues. CDR1 MDHEN and CDR2 SYDVKM come from the germline V gene. V was shortened by 6 bases and J by 15 bases, with 21 bases between the two germline ends. DNA for the CDR3: TGTGCCAGCAGCCCCCGGGAGACTCGCGCCATGTTCTTC. It yields the protein CASSPRETRAMFF.

This clone came up once. This chain links TRBV4-1 with TRBJ2-7, with 8 bases fitting TRBD2. This CDR3 spans 12 amino acids. Germline V lookup: CDR1 MGHRA, CDR2 YSYEKL. Trimming removed 4 bases from V and 6 bases from J; junction bases left unmatched: 2. The CDR3 nucleotides are TGCGCCAGCAGCCCCCTAGCGGGCGAGCAGTACTTC. Its translation is CASSPLAGEQYF.

The V and J genes are TRBV5-1 and TRBJ1-2; the match to TRBD1 covers 7 bases. The CDR3 is 14 amino acids. After removal of 4 bases from V and 4 bases from J, the junction contained 7 bases not matched to a gene. Germline V CDR1 and CDR2: SGHRS, YFSETQ. CDR3 region: CASSQQGIGYGYTF. Here the CDR3 DNA reads TGCGCCAGCAGCCAACAGGGGATAGGCTATGGCTACACCTTC.

The V gene is TRBV27, the J gene TRBJ1-2; TRBD1 matches at 9 bases. The CDR3 is 15 residues long. The germline CDR1 and CDR2 sequences are MNHEY and SMNVEV (reference sequence). V was pared by 4 bases and J by 8 bases, with 11 bases of the junction left unmatched. The CDR3 here is CASSSPGQGMQGYTF. The CDR3 bases are TGTGCCAGCAGTTCTCCGGGACAGGGTATGCAGGGCTACACCTTC.

J is TRBJ2-2 and V is TRBV11-1, with D perhaps matching TRBD1 (5 bases). This CDR3 comprises 15 residues. In germline, CDR1 is SGHAT, CDR2 FQDESV (reference sequence). Deletions cut 3 bases from V and 1 base from J, with 9 bases between. For the CDR3, the DNA is TGTGCCAGCAGCTTGGGCCAGGGGAACACCGGGGAGCTGTTTTTT. Translating gives CASSLGQGNTGELFF.

This chain links TRBV16 with TRBJ2-7; TRBD1 aligns across 12 bases. V lost 2 bases to trimming and J lost 3 bases; unmatched junction nucleotides: 5. This CDR3 is 16 amino acids long. The germline V gene has CDR1 KGHSY and CDR2 FQNENV. CDR3 nucleotide sequence: TGTGCCAGCAGCCAACCGGGACAGGGGGCCCTCTACGAGCAGTACTTC. Residues: CASSQPGQGALYEQYF.

The chain joins TRBV5-1 to TRBJ2-3; 8 bases line up with TRBD2. The V gene end was trimmed by 3 bases and the J gene end by 4 bases; junction bases not matched to a gene: 4. CDR1 is SGHRS, CDR2 YFSETQ, per germline. This CDR3 has 14 amino acids. CDR3 nucleotide sequence: TGCGCCAGCAGCTCCGGGACTAGGGCAGATACGCAGTATTTT. It specifies CASSSGTRADTQYF.

The chain uses TRBV28 and TRBJ1-6; TRBD1 matches 7 bases. Germline CDR1 reads MDHEN; CDR2 reads SYDVKM. The length of the CDR3 is 15 residues. Unmatched junction bases numbered 6, after V lost 5 bases and J lost 5 bases. The CDR3 DNA reads TGTGCCAGCAGTGCTGGGGACAGAAATAATTCACCCCTCCACTTT. This codes for CASSAGDRNNSPLHF.

The V call is TRBV28, the J call TRBJ1-5, with D possibly TRBD1 on 5 matching bases. CDR3 length: 18 amino acids. Germline loops: CDR1 MDHEN, CDR2 SYDVKM. Between the trimmed V and J ends, which lost 8 bases and 0 bases, there was a span of 23 bases. The CDR3: CASEMTGRWGVSNQPQHF. CDR3 bases: TGTGCCAGCGAAATGACGGGGAGGTGGGGGGTTAGCAATCAGCCCCAGCATTTT.

V is TRBV7-8 and J is TRBJ2-5; D may be TRBD2 (6 bases). This CDR3 has 14 residues. V gave up 3 bases and J gave up 4 bases, with 12 bases separating them. Per germline, CDR1 SGHVS and CDR2 FQNEAQ. The CDR3 region is CASSLAGNRETQYF. CDR3 DNA: TGTGCCAGCAGCTTGGCGGGGAATAGAGAGACCCAGTACTTC.

The chain employs TRBV9 and TRBJ1-2, with TRBD1 matching over 9 bases. V trimming: 5 bases; J trimming: 7 bases; junction bases outside the gene matches: 6. This CDR3 is built from 13 residues. The germline CDR1 and CDR2 sequences are SGDLS and YYNGEE. In nucleotides, the CDR3 is TGTGCCAGCAGGGGGACAGGGAGCTCTGGCTACACCTTC. Translation gives CASRGTGSSGYTF.

This clone was counted only a few times. The chain carries TRBV30 and TRBJ1-5; D is unresolved. This CDR3 has 13 amino acids. V was pared by 3 bases and J by 0 bases, with 6 bases between. The germline gives CDR1 GTSNPN, CDR2 SVGIG (reference sequence). The CDR3 protein is CAWSADSNQPQHF. In nucleotides, the CDR3 is TGTGCCTGGAGCGCAGATAGCAATCAGCCCCAGCATTTT.

The chain has TRBV13 and TRBJ2-1, with D perhaps TRBD2 (7 bases). Between the trimmed V and J ends, which lost 4 bases and 7 bases, there was a span of 29 bases. The CDR3 has 19 residues. CDR1 and CDR2 from the germline V gene are PRHDT and FYEKMQ (reference sequence). The CDR3 nucleotides are TGTGCCAGCAGCTCCCGATGGGGGAAGGGGGGGTTAGGGATGAATGAGCAGTTCTTC. This translates into CASSSRWGKGGLGMNEQFF.